Listed below are T cell receptor beta chains from one sample, sequenced in a study of T-cell reconstitution after alpha-beta-depleted transplantation in children. MiXCR was run by TCRdb on the PCR reads, yielding one entry per CDR3 protein. The table shows some 500,000 distinct CDR3 sequences, with 32% occurring only once. Material: PBMCs from the stem cell graft donor, obtained from the stem cell graft. These TCRs come from a human donor who donated a stem cell graft to a child with aplastic anemia. Each CDR3 is given with its conserved first and last residue. Each record gives: D gene, V gene, clone size, J gene, CDR3 DNA, CDR3 protein. A D gene is named only where the DNA matches it firmly. Only some rows state a clone size, as once, few, many or a class for expanded clones.

d_gene: -
v_gene: TRBV7-2
abundance: -
j_gene: TRBJ1-3
CDR3nt: TGTGCCAGCAGCCCCAGGGTTATTACCGGAAACACCATATATTTT
CDR3aa: CASSPRVITGNTIYF

d_gene: -
v_gene: TRBV11-1
abundance: -
j_gene: TRBJ2-3
CDR3nt: TGTGCCAGCAGCTTACCGTTAGATGGACCGCACACAGATACGCAGTATTTT
CDR3aa: CASSLPLDGPHTDTQYF

d_gene: -
v_gene: TRBV14
abundance: -
j_gene: TRBJ2-5
CDR3nt: TGTGCCAGCAGCCGGGGGACGGTTAAGTACTTC
CDR3aa: CASSRGTVKYF

d_gene: -
v_gene: TRBV7-2
abundance: few
j_gene: TRBJ2-2
CDR3nt: TGTGCCAGCAGTTTCAGGAACACCGGGGAGCTGTTTTTT
CDR3aa: CASSFRNTGELFF

d_gene: TRBD1
v_gene: TRBV2
abundance: -
j_gene: TRBJ2-5
CDR3nt: TGTGCCAGCAGTGTGGGCAGGGGGCTGGAGACCCAGTACTTC
CDR3aa: CASSVGRGLETQYF

d_gene: -
v_gene: TRBV12-3/TRBV12-4
abundance: -
j_gene: TRBJ1-4
CDR3nt: TGTGCCAGCAGTTTAATCCAGGGGTATAATGAAAAACTGTTTTTT
CDR3aa: CASSLIQGYNEKLFF

d_gene: -
v_gene: TRBV28
abundance: -
j_gene: TRBJ1-5
CDR3nt: TGTGCCAGCAGTTTTAACCCAGATCAGCCCCAGCATTTT
CDR3aa: CASSFNPDQPQHF

d_gene: -
v_gene: TRBV7-2
abundance: -
j_gene: TRBJ2-1
CDR3nt: TGTGCCAGCAGCTTAAGGATGTCTTCCCTTGAGCAGTTCTTC
CDR3aa: CASSLRMSSLEQFF

d_gene: -
v_gene: TRBV6-5
abundance: -
j_gene: TRBJ2-5
CDR3nt: TGTGCCAGCAGTTGGGGAGCGGATCAAGAGACCCAGTACTTC
CDR3aa: CASSWGADQETQYF

d_gene: -
v_gene: TRBV20-1
abundance: -
j_gene: TRBJ1-1
CDR3nt: TGCAGTGCTGCCGTAATTGGGCTTGACACTGAAGCTTTCTTT
CDR3aa: CSAAVIGLDTEAFF

d_gene: TRBD2
v_gene: TRBV12-3/TRBV12-4
abundance: few
j_gene: TRBJ2-7
CDR3nt: TGTGCCAGCACCCCCGAAGCGGGGTCCTCCTACGAGCAGTACTTC
CDR3aa: CASTPEAGSSYEQYF

d_gene: TRBD1
v_gene: TRBV7-2
abundance: few
j_gene: TRBJ1-2
CDR3nt: TGTGCCAGCAGCTTAGCTCGGGACAGGGTATTAAACTATGGCTACACCTTC
CDR3aa: CASSLARDRVLNYGYTF

d_gene: TRBD2
v_gene: TRBV7-9
abundance: few
j_gene: TRBJ2-1
CDR3nt: TGTGCCAGCAGCTCAGTGGGAGGGCCGAGATTTGAGCAGTTCTTC
CDR3aa: CASSSVGGPRFEQFF

d_gene: -
v_gene: TRBV10-3
abundance: -
j_gene: TRBJ1-1
CDR3nt: TGTGCCATCAGGGGAGACCTTAACACTGAAGCTTTCTTT
CDR3aa: CAIRGDLNTEAFF

d_gene: -
v_gene: TRBV4-1
abundance: -
j_gene: TRBJ2-3
CDR3nt: TGCGCCAGCAGCCAAGAGACGGGACCGTCCGCCAGGGATACGCAGTATTTT
CDR3aa: CASSQETGPSARDTQYF

d_gene: -
v_gene: TRBV30
abundance: -
j_gene: TRBJ2-7
CDR3nt: TGTGCCTGGAGTGTATTAGGGCAGGGTTACGAGCAGTACTTC
CDR3aa: CAWSVLGQGYEQYF

d_gene: TRBD1
v_gene: TRBV4-3
abundance: few
j_gene: TRBJ1-2
CDR3nt: TGCGCCAGCAGCCAAGGACGCAGGGGGGACGGCTATGGCTACACCTTC
CDR3aa: CASSQGRRGDGYGYTF

d_gene: TRBD1
v_gene: TRBV29-1
abundance: -
j_gene: TRBJ2-7
CDR3nt: TGCAGCGTCCGGAGGGGGGCGGGACAGGGACCGGGCGAGCAGTACTTC
CDR3aa: CSVRRGAGQGPGEQYF

d_gene: TRBD1
v_gene: TRBV5-1
abundance: few
j_gene: TRBJ1-2
CDR3nt: TGCGCCAGCAGCCCGGACGGGACAGGGTACTATGGCTACACCTTC
CDR3aa: CASSPDGTGYYGYTF

d_gene: -
v_gene: TRBV12-3/TRBV12-4
abundance: -
j_gene: TRBJ2-1
CDR3nt: TGTGCCAGCACTAACTTCGGGGATCGCTCCTACAATGAGCAGTTCTTC
CDR3aa: CASTNFGDRSYNEQFF

d_gene: TRBD2
v_gene: TRBV24-1
abundance: -
j_gene: TRBJ2-3
CDR3nt: TGTGCCACCAGTGATTTGAAGGCGGGAGTGCGCACAGATACGCAGTATTTT
CDR3aa: CATSDLKAGVRTDTQYF

d_gene: TRBD2
v_gene: TRBV7-3
abundance: -
j_gene: TRBJ2-7
CDR3nt: TGTGCCAGCAGCTTTAACGGACTAGCGGGTAACTACGAGCAGTACTTC
CDR3aa: CASSFNGLAGNYEQYF